The rows below give T cell receptor beta chains drawn from one sample of a study of cytomegalovirus exposure and HLA in healthy donors. TCRdb's table, derived via immunoSEQ multiplex PCR, lists solely in-frame clones and lacks some. Its table lists 100,000 to 150,000 clones. The specimen was PBMCs. The receptors come from a man younger than 35 in good health and CMV-seronegative. Each CDR3 is given with its conserved first and last residue. A D gene is named only where the DNA matches it firmly.

cdr3_length	v_call	d_call	j_call	cdr3_aa	cdr3_nt
14	TRBV5-6	NA	TRBJ2-7	CASSFPDLAYEQYF	TGTGCCAGCAGCTTCCCAGATTTGGCCTACGAGCAGTACTTC
13	TRBV10-1	TRBD2	TRBJ2-1	CASGGSGRGEQFF	TGCGCCAGCGGTGGTAGCGGGAGAGGTGAGCAGTTCTTC
15	TRBV29-1	NA	TRBJ1-5	CSVGTSWGSNQPQHF	TGCAGCGTAGGGACTTCTTGGGGGAGCAATCAGCCCCAGCATTTT
16	TRBV19	TRBD1	TRBJ1-2	CASSMTGQGRGYGYTF	TGTGCCAGTAGTATGACGGGACAGGGTAGGGGCTATGGCTACACCTTC
16	TRBV5-1	NA	TRBJ1-5	CASSLDAMGPHQPQHF	TGCGCCAGCAGCTTGGATGCTATGGGGCCCCATCAGCCCCAGCATTTT
15	TRBV6-4	NA	TRBJ2-1	CASSDSSGEYNEQFF	TGTGCCAGCAGTGACAGCAGTGGGGAGTACAATGAGCAGTTCTTC
13	TRBV13	NA	TRBJ1-2	CASSLIGGKGYTF	TGTGCCAGCAGCTTAATCGGAGGCAAGGGCTACACCTTC
12	TRBV25-1	NA	TRBJ2-7	CASRGFPYEQYF	TGTGCCAGCCGCGGGTTCCCGTACGAGCAGTACTTC
14	TRBV6-1	NA	TRBJ1-2	CASSELSGISGYTF	TGTGCCAGCAGTGAACTGTCGGGTATATCTGGCTACACCTTC
15	TRBV15	TRBD1	TRBJ2-1	CATSRAGTGINEQFF	TGTGCCACCAGCAGAGCGGGGACAGGCATTAATGAGCAGTTCTTC
14	TRBV5-1	NA	TRBJ2-2	CASSLNSGPGELFF	TGCGCCAGCAGCTTGAATTCAGGGCCCGGGGAGCTGTTTTTT
12	TRBV7-9	TRBD1	TRBJ1-5	CASSPGGEPQHF	TGTGCCAGCAGCCCAGGGGGTGAGCCCCAGCATTTT
13	TRBV7-6	NA	TRBJ1-1	CASSPGGITEAFF	TGTGCCAGCAGCCCCGGAGGGATCACTGAAGCTTTCTTT
15	TRBV9	TRBD1	TRBJ1-1	CASSVAGQMNTEAFF	TGTGCCAGCAGCGTGGCGGGACAGATGAACACTGAAGCTTTCTTT
15	TRBV5-1	TRBD1	TRBJ2-7	CASRTPGQGAYEQYF	TGCGCCAGCAGAACACCGGGACAGGGGGCCTACGAGCAGTACTTC
14	TRBV9	TRBD1	TRBJ1-2	CASSPRDRNYGYTF	TGTGCCAGCAGCCCACGGGACAGGAACTATGGCTACACCTTC
14	TRBV7-3	NA	TRBJ1-6	CASSQARYNSPLHF	TGTGCCAGCAGCCAGGCCCGGTACAATTCACCCCTCCACTTT
15	TRBV7-9	TRBD1	TRBJ1-5	CASSQGTASNQPQHF	TGTGCCAGCAGCCAAGGGACAGCGTCGAATCAGCCCCAGCATTTT
15	TRBV5-1	TRBD1	TRBJ2-2	CASSPGQGEIGELFF	TGCGCCAGCAGCCCTGGACAGGGGGAGATCGGGGAGCTGTTTTTT
14	TRBV11-1	NA	TRBJ1-1	CASSFILLNTEAFF	TGTGCCAGCAGCTTTATACTCTTGAACACTGAAGCTTTCTTT
14	TRBV5-1	TRBD1	TRBJ2-7	CASSMTGNSYEQYF	TGCGCCAGCAGCATGACAGGGAACTCCTACGAGCAGTACTTC
13	TRBV15	NA	TRBJ2-4	CATSYSGKNIQYF	TGTGCCACCAGCTATAGCGGCAAAAACATTCAGTACTTC
13	TRBV29-1	TRBD1	TRBJ1-2	CSETGTGGDGYTF	TGCAGCGAGACCGGGACAGGGGGCGATGGCTACACCTTC
14	TRBV19	NA	TRBJ2-1	CASCVGPKVHEQFF	TGTGCCAGTTGTGTGGGGCCGAAGGTACATGAGCAGTTCTTC
13	TRBV2	NA	TRBJ1-1	CASSGVGQGTAFF	TGTGCCAGCAGTGGGGTGGGCCAGGGGACGGCTTTCTTT
15	TRBV28	NA	TRBJ2-1	CASSSPGEKGDEQFF	TGTGCCAGCAGTTCCCCGGGCGAGAAGGGAGATGAGCAGTTCTTC
15	TRBV5-4	TRBD1	TRBJ1-2	CASSSRLGTGVGYTF	TGTGCCAGCAGCTCCCGGCTGGGGACAGGGGTTGGCTACACCTTC
13	TRBV9	NA	TRBJ2-2	CASSVRGGGELFF	TGTGCCAGCAGCGTTAGGGGTGGCGGGGAGCTGTTTTTT
16	TRBV5-1	NA	TRBJ2-3	CASSLAGDRSTDTQYF	TGCGCCAGCAGCTTGGCGGGGGACCGTAGCACAGATACGCAGTATTTT
15	TRBV5-1	NA	TRBJ2-7	CASSYSGAGSYEQYF	TGCGCCAGCAGCTACAGTGGGGCGGGATCCTACGAGCAGTACTTC
13	TRBV30	NA	TRBJ1-2	CAWSVAGMYGYTF	TGTGCCTGGAGTGTGGCGGGAATGTATGGCTACACCTTC
14	TRBV5-1	NA	TRBJ2-2	CASSTQGNTGELFF	TGCGCCAGCAGTACACAGGGGAACACCGGGGAGCTGTTTTTT
14	TRBV7-9	NA	TRBJ1-3	CASSLQGAGNTIYF	TGTGCCAGCAGCCTACAGGGAGCTGGAAACACCATATATTTT
13	TRBV5-1	NA	TRBJ1-1	CASSLGDYAEAFF	TGCGCCAGCAGCTTGGGGGACTACGCTGAAGCTTTCTTT
15	TRBV5-5	TRBD2	TRBJ2-3	CASSFSSGRQDTQYF	TGTGCCAGCAGCTTTTCTAGCGGGAGGCAAGATACGCAGTATTTT
13	TRBV12-5	NA	TRBJ2-1	CASTRSSYNEQFF	TGTGCTAGTACTCGAAGCTCCTACAATGAGCAGTTCTTC
15	TRBV5-1	TRBD1	TRBJ1-2	CASSLAGTGGHGYTF	TGCGCCAGCAGCTTGGCCGGGACAGGGGGTCATGGCTACACCTTC
12	TRBV19	NA	TRBJ2-1	CASSMRFNEQFF	TGTGCCAGTAGTATGCGATTCAATGAGCAGTTCTTC
13	TRBV9	NA	TRBJ2-7	CASSVQGSGEQYF	TGTGCCAGCAGCGTACAGGGGTCGGGGGAGCAGTACTTC
15	TRBV11-3	TRBD1	TRBJ2-3	CASGTGGAGTDTQYF	TGTGCCAGCGGCACAGGGGGCGCCGGGACAGATACGCAGTATTTT
14	TRBV15	NA	TRBJ1-1	CATSLGGGFTEAFF	TGTGCCACCAGCCTCGGGGGGGGATTCACTGAAGCTTTCTTT
15	TRBV18	TRBD1	TRBJ2-7	CASSPLTGQGYEQYF	TGTGCCAGCTCACCCCTCACCGGACAGGGCTACGAGCAGTACTTC
16	TRBV4-1	TRBD1	TRBJ1-4	CASRPGQGATNEKLFF	TGCGCCAGCCGACCGGGACAGGGGGCAACTAATGAAAAACTGTTTTTT
15	TRBV9	NA	TRBJ1-1	CASSAVSGANTEAFF	TGTGCCAGCAGCGCCGTTTCAGGGGCGAACACTGAAGCTTTCTTT
16	TRBV9	TRBD2	TRBJ2-2	CASSPRGGDNTGELFF	TGTGCCAGCAGCCCCCGGGGGGGAGATAACACCGGGGAGCTGTTTTTT
12	TRBV18	NA	TRBJ1-1	CASSPTGKEAFF	TGTGCCAGCTCACCAACCGGGAAAGAAGCTTTCTTT
16	TRBV6-5	TRBD1	TRBJ2-1	CASSLFRDRGFNEQFF	TGTGCCAGCAGTTTATTCCGGGACAGGGGGTTTAATGAGCAGTTCTTC
15	TRBV18	TRBD1	TRBJ2-2	CASSPRTGMDGELFF	TGTGCCAGCTCACCTCGGACAGGGATGGACGGGGAGCTGTTTTTT
14	TRBV6-1	NA	TRBJ1-1	CASSARVGDTEAFF	TGTGCCAGCAGTGCCAGGGTAGGAGACACTGAAGCTTTCTTT
16	TRBV28	TRBD2	TRBJ2-7	CASRRTSGLAGPEGYF	TGTGCCAGCAGGCGGACATCAGGACTAGCGGGTCCCGAGGGGTACTTC
16	TRBV28	TRBD2	TRBJ2-7	CASSFVPGGRFYEQYF	TGTGCCAGCAGTTTTGTCCCGGGCGGGAGATTCTACGAGCAGTACTTC
15	TRBV4-2	TRBD2	TRBJ2-1	CASSPRTSGVHEQFF	TGTGCCAGCAGCCCCCGGACTAGCGGGGTCCATGAGCAGTTCTTC
16	TRBV13	TRBD1	TRBJ2-3	CASSRAFDRGTDTQYF	TGTGCCAGCAGCCGGGCGTTCGACAGGGGCACAGATACGCAGTATTTT
13	TRBV5-4	NA	TRBJ2-5	CASADDSRVTQYF	TGTGCCAGCGCCGATGACTCCCGGGTGACCCAGTACTTC
12	TRBV7-2	NA	TRBJ2-5	CASSLGVETQYF	TGTGCCAGCAGCTTAGGCGTCGAGACCCAGTACTTC